This T cell receptor beta chain was captured in a study of shared clonotypes between healthy human individuals. Comment on this clone: Its antigen is not known.

CDR1 SGHRS and CDR2 YFSETQ come from the germline V gene. CDR3 length: 15 amino acids. Trimming took 3 bases from V and 3 from J; bases not matched to a gene: 5. For every subset, genomic DNA was evenly distributed across several immunoSEQ plates. TCRdb's table, derived via immunoSEQ multiplex PCR, lists solely in-frame clones and lacks some. Of roughly 1,600,000 clones listed, around 98.5% are singletons. Findings and caveats of the study: As a rule, naive subsets had a larger estimated richness than memory subsets.

The source is a man aged 25-45 years in good health. The genes are TRBV5-1 and TRBJ1-4; 7 bases line up with TRBD1. The specimen sequenced was naive CD4+ T cells sorted from blood. Subset defined: CD45RA+ positively selected. The CDR3 here is CASSSKGAPNEKLFF. The CDR3 nucleotides read TGCGCCAGCAGCTCTAAGGGGGCGCCTAATGAAAAACTGTTTTTT.